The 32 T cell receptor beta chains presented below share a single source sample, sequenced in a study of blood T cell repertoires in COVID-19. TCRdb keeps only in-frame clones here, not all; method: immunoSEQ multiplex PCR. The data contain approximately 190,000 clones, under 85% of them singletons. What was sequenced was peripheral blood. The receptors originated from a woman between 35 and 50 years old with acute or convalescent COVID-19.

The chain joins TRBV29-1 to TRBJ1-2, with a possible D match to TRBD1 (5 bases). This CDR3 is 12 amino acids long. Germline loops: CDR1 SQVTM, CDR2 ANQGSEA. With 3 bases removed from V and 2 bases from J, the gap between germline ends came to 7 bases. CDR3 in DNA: TGCAGCGTTGAGCAGGGCAACTATGGCTACACCTTC. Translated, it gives CSVEQGNYGYTF.

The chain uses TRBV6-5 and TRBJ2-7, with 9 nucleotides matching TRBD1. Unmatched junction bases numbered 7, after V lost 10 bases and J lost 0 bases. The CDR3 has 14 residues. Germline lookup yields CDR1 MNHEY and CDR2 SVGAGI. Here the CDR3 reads CATREDRGSYEQYF. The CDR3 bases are TGTGCCACCAGAGAGGACAGGGGCTCCTACGAGCAGTACTTC.

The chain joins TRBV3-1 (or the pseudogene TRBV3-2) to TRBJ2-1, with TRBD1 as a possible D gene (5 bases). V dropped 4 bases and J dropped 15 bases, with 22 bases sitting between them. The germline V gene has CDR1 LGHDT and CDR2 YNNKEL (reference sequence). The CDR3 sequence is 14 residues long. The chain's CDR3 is CASSPKSSGARTFF. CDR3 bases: TGTGCCAGCAGCCCCAAATCGAGTGGGGCGCGCACGTTCTTC.

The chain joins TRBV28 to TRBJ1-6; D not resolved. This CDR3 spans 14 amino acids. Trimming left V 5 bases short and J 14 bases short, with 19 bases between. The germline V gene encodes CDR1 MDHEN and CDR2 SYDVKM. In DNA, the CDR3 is TGTGCCAGCAGTACCGGAACAGCCCTTGTGGCCCTCCACTTT. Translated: CASSTGTALVALHF.

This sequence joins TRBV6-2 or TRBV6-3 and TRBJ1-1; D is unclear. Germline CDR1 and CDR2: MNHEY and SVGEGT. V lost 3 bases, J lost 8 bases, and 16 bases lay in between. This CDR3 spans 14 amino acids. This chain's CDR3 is CASSYIFGKSEAFF. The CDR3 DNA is TGTGCCAGCAGTTATATCTTCGGGAAATCGGAAGCTTTCTTT.

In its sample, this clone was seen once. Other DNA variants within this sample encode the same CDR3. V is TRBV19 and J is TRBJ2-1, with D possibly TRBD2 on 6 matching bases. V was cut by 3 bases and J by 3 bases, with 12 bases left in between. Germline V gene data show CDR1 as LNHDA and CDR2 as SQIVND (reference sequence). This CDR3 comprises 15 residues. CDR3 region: CASSIGMRGYNEQFF. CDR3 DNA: TGTGCCAGTAGTATTGGAATGCGGGGCTACAATGAGCAGTTCTTC. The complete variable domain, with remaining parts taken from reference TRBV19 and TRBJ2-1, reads DGGITQSPKYLFRKEGQNVTLSCEQNLNHDAMYWYRQDPGQGLRLIYYSQIVNDFQKGDIAEGYSVSREKKESFPLTVTSAQKNPTAFYLCASSIGMRGYNEQFFGPGTRLTVL.

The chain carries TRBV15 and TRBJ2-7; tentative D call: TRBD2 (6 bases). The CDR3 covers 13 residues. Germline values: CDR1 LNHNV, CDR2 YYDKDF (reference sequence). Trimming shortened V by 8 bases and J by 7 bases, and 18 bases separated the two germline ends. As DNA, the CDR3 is TGTGCCACCGGTCCGGGAGCCGTCTGGGAGCAGTACTTC. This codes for CATGPGAVWEQYF.

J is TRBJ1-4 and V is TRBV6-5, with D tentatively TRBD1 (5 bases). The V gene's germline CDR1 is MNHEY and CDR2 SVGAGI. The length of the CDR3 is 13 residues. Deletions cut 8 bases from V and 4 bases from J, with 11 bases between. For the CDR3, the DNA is TGTGCCAGCCAGGGTCGGCTTAATGAAAAACTGTTTTTT. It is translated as CASQGRLNEKLFF.

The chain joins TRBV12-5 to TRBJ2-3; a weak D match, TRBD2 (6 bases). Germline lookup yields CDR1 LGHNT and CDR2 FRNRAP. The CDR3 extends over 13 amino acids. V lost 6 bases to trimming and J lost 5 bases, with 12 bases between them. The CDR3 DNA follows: TGTGCTAGTGGCCAGTCCGGGGGAGATACGCAGTATTTT. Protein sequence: CASGQSGGDTQYF.

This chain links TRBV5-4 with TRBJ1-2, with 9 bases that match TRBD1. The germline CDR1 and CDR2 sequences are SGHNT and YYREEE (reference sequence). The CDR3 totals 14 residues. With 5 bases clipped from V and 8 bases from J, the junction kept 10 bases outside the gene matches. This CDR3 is CASRPGQGVEGYTF. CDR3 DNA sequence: TGTGCCAGCAGGCCGGGACAGGGAGTGGAAGGCTACACCTTC.

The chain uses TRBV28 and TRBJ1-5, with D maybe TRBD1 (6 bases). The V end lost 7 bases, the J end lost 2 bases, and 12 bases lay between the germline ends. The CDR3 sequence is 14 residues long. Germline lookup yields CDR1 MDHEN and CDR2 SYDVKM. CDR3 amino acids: CASTPGQRNQPQHF. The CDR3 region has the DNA TGTGCCAGCACTCCGGGACAACGCAATCAGCCCCAGCATTTT.

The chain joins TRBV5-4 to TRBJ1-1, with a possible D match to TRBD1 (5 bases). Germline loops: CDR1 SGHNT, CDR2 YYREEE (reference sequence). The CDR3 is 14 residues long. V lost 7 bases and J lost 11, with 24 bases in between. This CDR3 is CASWDRAGEVRAFF. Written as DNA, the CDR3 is TGTGCCAGCTGGGACCGAGCCGGGGAGGTTAGGGCTTTCTTT.

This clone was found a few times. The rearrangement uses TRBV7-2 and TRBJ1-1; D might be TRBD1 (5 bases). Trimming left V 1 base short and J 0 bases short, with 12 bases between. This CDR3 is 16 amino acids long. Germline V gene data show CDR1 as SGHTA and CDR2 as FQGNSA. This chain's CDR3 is CASSLVPRGLNTEAFF. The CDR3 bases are TGTGCCAGCAGCTTAGTACCAAGGGGCCTGAACACTGAAGCTTTCTTT.

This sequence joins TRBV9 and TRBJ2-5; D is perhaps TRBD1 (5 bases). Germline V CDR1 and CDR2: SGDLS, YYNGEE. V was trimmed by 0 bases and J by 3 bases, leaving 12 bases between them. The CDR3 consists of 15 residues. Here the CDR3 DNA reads TGTGCCAGCAGCGTAGCTCTCCAGGGTAAAGAGACCCAGTACTTC. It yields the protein CASSVALQGKETQYF.

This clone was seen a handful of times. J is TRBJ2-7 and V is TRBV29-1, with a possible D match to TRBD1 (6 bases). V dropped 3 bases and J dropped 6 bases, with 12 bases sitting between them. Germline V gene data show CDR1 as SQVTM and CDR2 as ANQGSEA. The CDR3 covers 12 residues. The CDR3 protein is CSVEVSGAEQYF. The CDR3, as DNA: TGCAGCGTTGAGGTTTCAGGGGCCGAGCAGTACTTC.

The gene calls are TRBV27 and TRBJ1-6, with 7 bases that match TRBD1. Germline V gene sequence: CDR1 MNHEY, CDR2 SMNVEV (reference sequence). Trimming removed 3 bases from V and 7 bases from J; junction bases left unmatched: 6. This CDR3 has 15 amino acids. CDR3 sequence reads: CASSFSTGFNSPLHF. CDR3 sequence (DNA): TGTGCCAGCAGTTTCTCGACAGGGTTCAATTCACCCCTCCACTTT.

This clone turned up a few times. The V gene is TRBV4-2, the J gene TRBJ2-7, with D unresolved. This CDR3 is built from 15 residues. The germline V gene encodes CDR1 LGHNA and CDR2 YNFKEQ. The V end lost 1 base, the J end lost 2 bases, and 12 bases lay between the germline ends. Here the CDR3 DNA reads TGTGCCAGCAGCCAAGGCCTTGCGGATCCCTACGAGCAGTACTTC. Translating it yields CASSQGLADPYEQYF.

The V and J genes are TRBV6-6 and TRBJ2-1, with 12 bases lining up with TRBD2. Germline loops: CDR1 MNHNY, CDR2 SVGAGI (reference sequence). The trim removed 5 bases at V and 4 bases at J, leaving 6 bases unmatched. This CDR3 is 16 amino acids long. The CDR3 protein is CASSRWTSGTYNEQFF. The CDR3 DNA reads TGTGCCAGCAGTCGATGGACTAGCGGGACTTACAATGAGCAGTTCTTC.

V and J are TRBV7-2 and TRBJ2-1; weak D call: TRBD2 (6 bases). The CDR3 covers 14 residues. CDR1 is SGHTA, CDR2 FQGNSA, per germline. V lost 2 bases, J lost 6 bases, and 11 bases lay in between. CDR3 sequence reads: CASSLRLAANEQFF. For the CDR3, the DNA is TGTGCCAGCAGCTTACGCTTAGCGGCCAATGAGCAGTTCTTC.

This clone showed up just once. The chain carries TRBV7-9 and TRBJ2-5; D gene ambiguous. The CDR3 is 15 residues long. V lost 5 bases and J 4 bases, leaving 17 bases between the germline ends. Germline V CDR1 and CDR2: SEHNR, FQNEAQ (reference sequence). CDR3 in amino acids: CASSPRSSLGETQYF. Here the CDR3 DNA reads TGTGCCAGCAGCCCACGATCGAGCCTTGGAGAGACCCAGTACTTC.

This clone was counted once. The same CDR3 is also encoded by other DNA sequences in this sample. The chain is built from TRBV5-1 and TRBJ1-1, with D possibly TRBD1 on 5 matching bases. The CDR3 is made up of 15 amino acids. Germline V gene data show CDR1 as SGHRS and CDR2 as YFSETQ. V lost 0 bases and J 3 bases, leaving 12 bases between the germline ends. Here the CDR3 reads CASSLVPGGDTEAFF. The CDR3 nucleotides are TGCGCCAGCAGCTTGGTTCCCGGGGGTGACACTGAAGCTTTCTTT.

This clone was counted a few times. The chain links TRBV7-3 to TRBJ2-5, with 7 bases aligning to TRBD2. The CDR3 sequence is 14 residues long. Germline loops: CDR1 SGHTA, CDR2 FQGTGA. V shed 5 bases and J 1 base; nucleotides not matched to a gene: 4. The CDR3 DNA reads TGTGCCAGCAGCATATCGGGGGGCCAAGAGACCCAGTACTTC. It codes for CASSISGGQETQYF.

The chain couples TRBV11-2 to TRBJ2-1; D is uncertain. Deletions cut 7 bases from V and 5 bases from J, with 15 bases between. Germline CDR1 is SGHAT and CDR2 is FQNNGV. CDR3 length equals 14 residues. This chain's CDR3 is CASTPDSPDNEQFF. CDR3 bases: TGTGCCAGCACCCCTGACTCGCCTGACAATGAGCAGTTCTTC.

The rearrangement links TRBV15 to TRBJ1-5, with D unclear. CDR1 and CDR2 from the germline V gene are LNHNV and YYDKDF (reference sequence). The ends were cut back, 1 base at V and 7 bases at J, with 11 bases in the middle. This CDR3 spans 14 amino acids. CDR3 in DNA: TGTGCCACCAGCAGAGGGGAGGGCGGACAGCCCCAGCATTTT. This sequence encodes CATSRGEGGQPQHF.

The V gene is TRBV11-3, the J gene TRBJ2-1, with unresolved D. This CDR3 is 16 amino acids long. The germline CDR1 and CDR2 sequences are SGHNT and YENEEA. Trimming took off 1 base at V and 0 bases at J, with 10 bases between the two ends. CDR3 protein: CASSLGSWSSYNEQFF. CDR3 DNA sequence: TGTGCCAGCAGCTTAGGTAGCTGGAGCTCCTACAATGAGCAGTTCTTC.

The DNA of the CDR3 is TGTGCCAGCAGTGAAGAAGCAGGCAGCTCTGGAAACACCATATATTTT. Encoded protein: CASSEEAGSSGNTIYF. The chain is built from TRBV6-1 and TRBJ1-3; D call uncertain. This CDR3 is built from 16 residues. Germline V gene data show CDR1 as MNHNS and CDR2 as SASEGT. The V end lost 1 base, the J end lost 0 bases, and 10 bases lay between the germline ends.

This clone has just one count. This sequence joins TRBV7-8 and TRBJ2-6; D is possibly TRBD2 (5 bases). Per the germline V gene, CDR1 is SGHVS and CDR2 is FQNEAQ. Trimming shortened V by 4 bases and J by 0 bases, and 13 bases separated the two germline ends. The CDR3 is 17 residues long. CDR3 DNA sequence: TGTGCCAGCAGCTCGAGGGCAGGCCCCTCTGGGGCCAACGTCCTGACTTTC. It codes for CASSSRAGPSGANVLTF.

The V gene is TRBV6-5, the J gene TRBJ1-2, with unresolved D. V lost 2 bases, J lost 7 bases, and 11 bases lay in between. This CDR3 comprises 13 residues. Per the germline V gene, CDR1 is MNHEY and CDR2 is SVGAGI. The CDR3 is CASSYGEGSGYTF. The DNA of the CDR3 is TGTGCCAGCAGTTACGGGGAGGGTAGTGGCTACACCTTC.

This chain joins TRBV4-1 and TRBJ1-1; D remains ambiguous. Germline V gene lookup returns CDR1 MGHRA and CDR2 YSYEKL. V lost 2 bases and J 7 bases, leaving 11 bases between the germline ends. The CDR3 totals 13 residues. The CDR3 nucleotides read TGCGCCAGCAGCCAATTCGCGGAGTTTGAAGCTTTCTTT. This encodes CASSQFAEFEAFF.

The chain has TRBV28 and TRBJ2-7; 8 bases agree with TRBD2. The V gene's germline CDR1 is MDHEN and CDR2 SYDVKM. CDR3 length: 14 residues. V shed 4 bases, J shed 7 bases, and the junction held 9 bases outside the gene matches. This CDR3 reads CASSSHGGGWEQYF. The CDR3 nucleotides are TGTGCCAGCAGTTCGCACGGGGGGGGATGGGAGCAGTACTTC.

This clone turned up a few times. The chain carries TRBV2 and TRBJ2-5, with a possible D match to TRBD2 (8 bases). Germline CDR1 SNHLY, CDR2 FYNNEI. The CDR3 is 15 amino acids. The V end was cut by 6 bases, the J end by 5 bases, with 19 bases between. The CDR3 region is CASRYLGGGRETQYF. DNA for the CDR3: TGTGCCAGCAGATATCTAGGGGGCGGGAGGGAGACCCAGTACTTC.

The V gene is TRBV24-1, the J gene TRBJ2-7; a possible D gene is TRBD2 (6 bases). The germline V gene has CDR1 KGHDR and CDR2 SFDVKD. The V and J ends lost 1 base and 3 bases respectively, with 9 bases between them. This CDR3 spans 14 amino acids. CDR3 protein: CATSDFGGSYEQYF. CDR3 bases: TGTGCCACCAGTGATTTCGGAGGGAGCTACGAGCAGTACTTC.